This TCR beta chain was recorded in a study of prognosis after radiotherapy for stage I lung cancer. Between the trimmed V and J ends, which lost 6 bases and 6 bases, there was a span of 12 bases. The CDR3 loop spans 14 amino acids. Two-round multiplex PCR amplified TCR beta CDR3 from genomic DNA. Primers specific to each TRBV and TRBJ gene were used in first-round PCR. Each CDR3 protein is one row after TCRdb ran MiXCR on the multiplex PCR reads. The sample consists of roughly 25,000 distinct CDR3 sequences, 46% of them appearing once. Sequences were derived from PBMCs, sampled before or after stereotactic body radiation therapy (not recorded which). This sequence was found in a donor over 45 with non-small cell lung cancer. The V call is TRBV12-3 or TRBV12-4, the J call TRBJ1-6; TRBD1 is a possible D gene (6 bases). The CDR3, as DNA: TGTGCCAGCAGGACAGGTGACTTTAATTCACCCCTCCACTTT. Translating it yields CASRTGDFNSPLHF.